A selection of T cell receptor beta chains follows, all from one sample in a study of early T cells in non-severe SARS-CoV-2 infection. TCRdb used MiXCR to reprocess the 5' RACE reads, holding one entry per CDR3 protein. The sample carries some 70,000 distinct CDR3 sequences, less than 9.5% recorded once. Sequencing was carried out using whole blood. Receptor source: an adult who was a healthcare worker with PCR-confirmed SARS-CoV-2 infection or an uninfected control (not recorded which). CDR3s leave out the opening cysteine and the closing phenylalanine or tryptophan.

>TRBV5-6|TRBJ2-3
ASSRSGRAQGDTQY
>TRBV13|TRBJ1-2
ASSLDRSGNGYT
>TRBV7-3|TRBJ2-2
ASRVAGKGTGELF
>TRBV3-1|TRBJ2-7
ASSQEGLAGGLTNEQY
>TRBV11-2|TRBJ2-3
ASSGRTSGSTDTQY
>TRBV10-3|TRBJ2-7
AISESLAGGYEQY
>TRBV5-1|TRBJ2-1
ASSFESSYNEQF
>TRBV6-4|TRBJ2-3
ASSDQSGSGTDTQY
>TRBV7-2|TRBJ1-4
ASSSLERGWRNEKLF
>TRBV18|TRBJ1-4
ASSPGTGGTNEKLF
>TRBV28|TRBJ2-2
ASSLGEAGELF
>TRBV6-1|TRBJ2-7
ASKSGQGGEQY
>TRBV6-1|TRBJ2-3
ASSEVAQY
>TRBV4-1|TRBJ2-3
ASSQDRAGAGGTQY
>TRBV20-1|TRBJ2-1
RRPLGVYNEQF
>TRBV2|TRBJ2-6
ASSAVSGANVLT
>TRBV7-6|TRBJ2-6
ASSLVAPSGANVLT
>TRBV7-9|TRBJ2-1
ASSLVGREGPAYNEQF
>TRBV28|TRBJ2-1
ASTPGSGSYNEQF
>TRBV29-1|TRBJ2-5
SVAGETQY
>TRBV7-2|TRBJ2-5
ASSSSLAAGETQY
>TRBV20-1|TRBJ2-1
SAPPGHGINEQF
>TRBV7-8|TRBJ2-1
ASSLGGTTSYNEQF
>TRBV6-6|TRBJ1-1
ASSYPPGVNTEAF
>TRBV7-3|TRBJ2-1
ASSPLAGGPHEQF
>TRBV7-6|TRBJ2-5
ASSLGPGETQY
>TRBV6-5|TRBJ2-7
ASSYRPGTGTHEQY
>TRBV11-3|TRBJ2-1
ASSALAGGSVGEQF
>TRBV3-1|TRBJ1-1
ASMYEGATEAF
>TRBV29-1|TRBJ2-3
SVEGTEADTQY
>TRBV7-9|TRBJ1-1
ASSPADSYTEAF
>TRBV10-3|TRBJ2-7
AISESHQTYEQY
>TRBV6-5|TRBJ1-1
ASSMTGVAYTEAF
>TRBV30|TRBJ1-2
AWIFDISNYGYT
>TRBV27|TRBJ2-3
ASSINRDPSTDTQY
>TRBV10-3|TRBJ2-7
AIRGQGSDEQY
>TRBV3-1|TRBJ2-5
ASSQDPRGREETQY
>TRBV12-3/TRBV12-4|TRBJ2-1
ADNDRGKDNEQF
>TRBV28|TRBJ1-2
ASSLGQGTYGYT
>TRBV6-5|TRBJ1-6
ASSLVGRNLSPLH
>TRBV18|TRBJ1-3
ASSPLDGHSGNTIY
>TRBV7-9|TRBJ2-5
ASSYRTAQETQY
>TRBV11-2|TRBJ1-4
ASSLHAGANEKLF
>TRBV19|TRBJ1-2
ASRRPRQGATYGYT
>TRBV7-2|TRBJ1-1
ASSFDSNTEAF
>TRBV13|TRBJ2-1
ASSLGSSGRRGEQF
>TRBV18|TRBJ2-4
ASSPGLDDIQY
>TRBV18|TRBJ2-6
ASSPQLVRSGANVLT
>TRBV5-1|TRBJ2-7
ASSPLLAGSYEQY
>TRBV18|TRBJ2-3
ASSPPIHGVPLEWGTQY